This TCR beta chain stems from a study of blood T cells in healthy people across ages. With V trimmed by 0 bases and J by 7 bases, 12 bases remained unmatched. Germline V gives CDR1 LGHNA, CDR2 YSLEER. This CDR3 is 19 amino acids long. As to this clonotype: Its antigen remains unidentified.

A J-beta primer mix and a sample-barcoded 5' primer were used in a second PCR of roughly 6 to 11 cycles. Via MiXCR, TCRdb re-called the 5' RACE reads, giving one row per CDR3 protein. The data contain hundreds of thousands of distinct CDR3 sequences, more than 20% of them singletons. Whole-study findings and limits: The donors' CMV status was not determined, possibly confounding changes in expanded clonotypes.

The same sample was also used in a study of T cells of mothers and their children.

The specimen sequenced was blood. The genes are TRBV4-3 and TRBJ2-2, with 12 positions matching TRBD2. The source is a boy aged 10-17 years in good health. The CDR3 region has the DNA TGCGCCAGCAGCCAAGATCGACTAGCGGGGGATATTGGCGGCGGGGAGCTGTTTTTT. Translation gives CASSQDRLAGDIGGGELFF.